This TCR beta chain was captured in a study of T cell repertoires in cytomegalovirus infection. On the study more broadly: Recently identified HLA-C-restricted and well-studied HLA-B-restricted CMV epitopes were used. Public TCR beta signatures marked donors with CMV infection and the matching HLA.

TCRdb ran MiXCR on the reads and lists one entry per CDR3 protein. The sample records some 500,000 distinct CDR3 sequences, 30% to 40% being singletons. V was clipped by 6 bases and J by 4 bases, with 12 bases between them. The CDR3 sequence is 13 residues long. Germline V gene lookup returns CDR1 ENHRY and CDR2 SYGVKD. About this clonotype: What it binds is unknown.

The study, taken as a whole, reports: The response measured ex vivo was dominated by TCR beta clonotypes (HLA-C-restricted and CMV-specific).

Material: cultured PBMCs, obtained from culture after CMV antigen stimulation. This clonotype was sampled from a human donor in good health (CMV status not recorded). Some clones in this sample may be carry-over from other donors' samples. V and J are TRBV10-3 and TRBJ1-1; tentative D call: TRBD1 (6 bases). The DNA of the CDR3 is TGTGCCATCAGGGGGGCTGGGGGCACTGAAGCTTTCTTT. Its translation: CAIRGAGGTEAFF.